Detailed here is one T cell receptor beta chain. The CDR3 runs 15 residues. Per the germline V gene, CDR1 is ENHRY and CDR2 is SYGVKD. This entry is derived from a study of monozygotic twins with inflammatory bowel disease. Whole blood, unsorted for T cells, was the source of total RNA. Each UMI harboured a 6-nucleotide sample barcode and was appended via template switching. From its re-call of the 5' RACE reads, TCRdb lists each CDR3 protein once, without DNA. The ten most abundant clones cover about 2.6% of a sample with about 450,000 distinct CDR3 sequences. The specimen sequenced was blood. The chain has TRBV10-3 and TRBJ2-3. The clonotype originates from a human donor with ulcerative colitis or Crohn's disease, or a healthy co-twin of an affected twin (not recorded which). This chain's CDR3 is CAISEERSSTDTQYF.